The 13 T cell receptor beta chains below were found in one sample sequenced in a study of blood T cells in healthy people across ages (dated by TCRdb to the mid-2010s). Library preparation was by 5' RACE. This sample was sequenced with an Illumina HiSeq 2500. A second roughly 6 to 11 cycle PCR used a sample-barcoded 5' primer and a J-beta primer mix. TCRdb trimmed public reads at Q25 via fastp, called clones via MiXCR and kept in-frame beta chains. For every CDR3 protein sequence, its rows merge into one entry that carries the most common genes and DNA. The sample profile shows approximately 900,000 distinct CDR3 sequences; 25% to 30% of them were found once. Of the sample, roughly a tenth is held by the ten largest clones. These data were also filed under a second study, of T cells of mothers and their children.

The sample comprised blood. These receptors all come from a woman aged 40 to 55 in good health.

A few counts support this clonotype. This chain joins TRBV3-1 and TRBJ2-5, with TRBD2 matching over 8 bases. This CDR3 contains 14 residues. The V gene's germline CDR1 is LGHDT and CDR2 YNNKEL (reference sequence). J gave up 5 bases and V 3 bases, and 5 bases lay outside the gene matches. This chain's CDR3 is CASSQGLVGETQYF. Written as DNA, the CDR3 is TGTGCCAGCAGCCAGGGACTAGTTGGGGAGACCCAGTACTTC.

V is TRBV5-1 and J is TRBJ2-7; D may correspond to TRBD1 or TRBD2 (5 bases each). Germline CDR1 reads SGHRS; CDR2 reads YFSETQ. The CDR3 is 14 amino acids. V was pared by 4 bases and J by 3 bases, with 14 bases between. The CDR3 region has the DNA TGCGCCAGCAGCGCGGCCGGGACGGGCTACGAGCAGTACTTC. Translating it yields CASSAAGTGYEQYF. The variable domain in full, with the rest retrieved from reference TRBV5-1 and TRBJ2-7, is KAGVTQTPRYLIKTRGQQVTLSCSPISGHRSVSWYQQTPGQGLQFLFEYFSETQRNKGNFPGRFSGRQFSNSRSEMNVSTLELGDSALYLCASSAAGTGYEQYFGPGTRLTVT.

This clonotype came up a few times. The chain carries TRBV12-3 or TRBV12-4 and TRBJ1-2; tentative D call: TRBD1 (5 bases). This CDR3 has 16 amino acids. The V end was cut by 3 bases, the J end by 8 bases, with 22 bases between. The CDR3 nucleotides are TGTGCCAGCAGTTTGAACAGGCTCCCTACTCTAGGGGGCTACACCTTC. This codes for CASSLNRLPTLGGYTF.

Only a few counts were recorded for this clonotype. The DNA of the CDR3 is TGTGCCAGCAGCGGAGTTTATGGCGCCTACGAGCAGTACTTC. Residues: CASSGVYGAYEQYF. This chain connects TRBV7-9 to TRBJ2-7; D unclear. CDR3 length equals 14 residues. V was shortened by 5 bases and J by 2 bases, with 13 bases between the two germline ends. Germline assignment: CDR1 SEHNR and CDR2 FQNEAQ (reference sequence).

The V call is TRBV6-6, the J call TRBJ1-5; 7 bases fit TRBD1. The CDR3 loop spans 17 amino acids. V was pared by 2 bases and J by 3 bases, with 10 bases of the junction left unmatched. The V gene's germline CDR1 is MNHNY and CDR2 SVGAGI (reference sequence). The CDR3 sequence is CASSYDLPGGHNQPQHF. As DNA, the CDR3 is TGTGCCAGCAGTTACGACTTGCCAGGGGGACACAATCAGCCCCAGCATTTT.

The chain has TRBV29-1 and TRBJ1-5, with D maybe TRBD1 (6 bases). CDR3 length: 18 amino acids. Germline lookup yields CDR1 SQVTM and CDR2 ANQGSEA. Trimming took off 2 bases at V and 1 base at J, with 21 bases between the two ends. The DNA of the CDR3 is TGCAGCGTTGAAAAGGAACAGGGTGGGGGCGGGAGCAATCAGCCCCAGCATTTT. This sequence encodes CSVEKEQGGGGSNQPQHF.

Note on this clonotype: It may be a read error: a sequence one base away is much more abundant. V is TRBV10-3 and J is TRBJ2-5; tentative D call: TRBD1 (5 bases). The CDR3 runs to 14 residues. Germline V CDR1 and CDR2: ENHRY, SYGVKD. This CDR3 is CAISLGAGQKTQYF. Written as DNA, the CDR3 is TGTGCCATCAGTCTTGGGGCTGGCCAAAAGACCCAGTACTTC.

The rearrangement uses TRBV7-8 and TRBJ1-1; D is ambiguous. This CDR3 contains 14 residues. V was pared by 5 bases and J by 3 bases, with 13 bases between. In germline, CDR1 is SGHVS, CDR2 FQNEAQ. CDR3 DNA sequence: TGTGCCAGCAGCACCAGTGGGGTGTACACTGAAGCTTTCTTT. It codes for CASSTSGVYTEAFF. The full variable domain, completed using reference TRBV7-8 and TRBJ1-1, is GAGVSQSPRYKVAKRGQDVALRCDPISGHVSLFWYQQALGQGPEFLTYFQNEAQLDKSGLPSDRFFAERPEGSVSTLKIQRTQQEDSAVYLCASSTSGVYTEAFFGQGTRLTVV.

This clonotype has a handful of counts. The chain recombines TRBV6-1 with TRBJ2-1, with TRBD2 matching 15 bases. V lost 6 bases, J lost 4 bases, and 4 bases stayed unmatched. Germline-derived CDR1 and CDR2 are MNHNS and SASEGT. The CDR3 is made up of 16 amino acids. CDR3: CASRAGLAGGYNEQFF. The CDR3 DNA reads TGTGCCAGCAGGGCCGGACTAGCGGGGGGGTACAATGAGCAGTTCTTC.

The V call is TRBV18, the J call TRBJ1-2; 7 positions match TRBD1. Unmatched junction bases numbered 8, after V lost 4 bases and J lost 0 bases. Looked up from germline, CDR1 is KGHSH and CDR2 is LQKENI. CDR3 size: 16 residues. CDR3 amino acids: CASSRNRDRANYGYTF. CDR3 sequence (DNA): TGTGCCAGCTCACGAAACCGGGACAGAGCTAACTATGGCTACACCTTC. Full variable domain (missing parts from reference TRBV18 and TRBJ1-2): NAGVMQNPRHLVRRRGQEARLRCSPMKGHSHVYWYRQLPEEGLKFMVYLQKENIIDESGMPKERFSAEFPKEGPSILRIQQVVRGDSAAYFCASSRNRDRANYGYTFGSGTRLTVV.

Details on this clonotype: Mismatch with germline at one junction end may stem from a read error. The chain uses TRBV7-9 and TRBJ2-4; D is perhaps TRBD2 (7 bases). Gene TRBJ2-7 matches the end of the DNA better, so the J call may be wrong. Germline V lookup: CDR1 SEHNR, CDR2 FQNEAQ (reference sequence). The CDR3 consists of 14 residues. The DNA for the CDR3 is TGTGCCAACAGCTTGGGGGGGCTGGGTTACGAGCAGTACTTC. Protein sequence: CANSLGGLGYEQYF.

V is TRBV9 and J is TRBJ2-3, with 7 positions matching TRBD1. There are 17 residues in the CDR3. The trim removed 0 bases at V and 0 bases at J, leaving 7 bases unmatched. The germline V gene encodes CDR1 SGDLS and CDR2 YYNGEE. In nucleotides, the CDR3 is TGTGCCAGCAGCGTAGCGAGGGGGCCCCTTAGCACAGATACGCAGTATTTT. This codes for CASSVARGPLSTDTQYF.

This chain uses TRBV5-1 with TRBJ1-2; D is possibly TRBD1 (5 bases). The CDR3 loop spans 17 amino acids. Looked up from germline, CDR1 is SGHRS and CDR2 is YFSETQ. The V end lost 10 bases, the J end lost 5 bases, and 30 bases lay between the germline ends. The CDR3 is CAPNSGADGQENYGYTF. The CDR3 bases are TGCGCCCCCAACAGTGGGGCAGACGGACAAGAGAATTATGGCTACACCTTC. Filled out from reference TRBV5-1 and TRBJ1-2, the complete variable domain reads KAGVTQTPRYLIKTRGQQVTLSCSPISGHRSVSWYQQTPGQGLQFLFEYFSETQRNKGNFPGRFSGRQFSNSRSEMNVSTLELGDSALYLCAPNSGADGQENYGYTFGSGTRLTVV.